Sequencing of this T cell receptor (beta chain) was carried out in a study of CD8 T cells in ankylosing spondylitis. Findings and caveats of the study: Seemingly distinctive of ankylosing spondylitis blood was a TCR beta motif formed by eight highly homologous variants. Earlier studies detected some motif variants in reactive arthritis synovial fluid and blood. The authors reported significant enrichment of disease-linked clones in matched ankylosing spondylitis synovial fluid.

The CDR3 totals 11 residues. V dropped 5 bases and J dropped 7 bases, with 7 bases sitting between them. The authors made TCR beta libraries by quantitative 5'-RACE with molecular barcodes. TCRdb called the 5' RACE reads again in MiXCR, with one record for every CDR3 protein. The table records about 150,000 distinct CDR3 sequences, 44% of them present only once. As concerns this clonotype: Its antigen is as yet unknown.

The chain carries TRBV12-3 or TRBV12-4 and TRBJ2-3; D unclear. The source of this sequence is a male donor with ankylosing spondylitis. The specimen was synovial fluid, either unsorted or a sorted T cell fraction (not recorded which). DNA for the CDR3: TGTGCCAGCAGTATAAGGAATACGCAGTATTTT. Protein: CASSIRNTQYF.